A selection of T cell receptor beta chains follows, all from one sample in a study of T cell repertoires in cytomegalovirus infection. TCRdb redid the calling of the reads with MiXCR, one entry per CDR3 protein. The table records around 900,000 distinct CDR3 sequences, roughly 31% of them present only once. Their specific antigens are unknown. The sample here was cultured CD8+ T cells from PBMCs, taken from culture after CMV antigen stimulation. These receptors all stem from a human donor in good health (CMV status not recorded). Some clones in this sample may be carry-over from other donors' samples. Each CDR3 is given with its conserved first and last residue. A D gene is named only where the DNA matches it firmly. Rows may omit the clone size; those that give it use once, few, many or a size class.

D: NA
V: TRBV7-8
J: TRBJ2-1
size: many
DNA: TGTGCCAGCAGCTTAATCTCCGGGACCAGCGACAATGAGCAGTTCTTC
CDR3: CASSLISGTSDNEQFF

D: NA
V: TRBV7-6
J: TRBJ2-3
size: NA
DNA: TGTGCCAGCAGCTTAGTCACCCTCACAGATACGCAGTATTTT
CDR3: CASSLVTLTDTQYF

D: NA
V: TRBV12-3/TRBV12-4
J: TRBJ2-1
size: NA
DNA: TGTGCCAGCAGCTCGGACAGCCGCAAACATAGTTACAATGAGCAGTTCTTC
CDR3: CASSSDSRKHSYNEQFF

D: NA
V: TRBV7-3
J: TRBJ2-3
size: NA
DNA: TGTGCCAGCAGCTCAGATCGCACAGATACGCAGTATTTT
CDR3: CASSSDRTDTQYF

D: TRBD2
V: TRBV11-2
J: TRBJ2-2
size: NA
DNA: TGTGCCAGCAGCTCCTGGACTAGCGGGGGGGCTGGCGGGGAGCTGTTTTTT
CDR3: CASSSWTSGGAGGELFF

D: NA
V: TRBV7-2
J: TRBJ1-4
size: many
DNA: TGTGCCAGCAGCTTACGACAAGCAACTAATGAAAAACTGTTTTTT
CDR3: CASSLRQATNEKLFF

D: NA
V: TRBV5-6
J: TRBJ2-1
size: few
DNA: TGTGCCAGCAGCGGACCAGGGCGATCCTACAATGAGCAGTTCTTC
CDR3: CASSGPGRSYNEQFF

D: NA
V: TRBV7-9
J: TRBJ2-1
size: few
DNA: TGTGCCAGCAGACGGCAGGGACGTAGCGAGCAGTTCTTC
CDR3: CASRRQGRSEQFF

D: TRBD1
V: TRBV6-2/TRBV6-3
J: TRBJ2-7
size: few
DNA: TGTGCCAGCAGTTACTACGACAGGGGGGACGAGCAGTACTTC
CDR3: CASSYYDRGDEQYF

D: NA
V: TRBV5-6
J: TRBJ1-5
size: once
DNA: TGTGCCAGCAGCGAAGGGGACGTTATCAATCAGCCCCAGCATTTT
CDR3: CASSEGDVINQPQHF

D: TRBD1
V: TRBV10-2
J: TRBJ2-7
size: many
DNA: TGCGCCAGTAGGGGTGACAGGGGGTACGAGCAGTACTTC
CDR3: CASRGDRGYEQYF

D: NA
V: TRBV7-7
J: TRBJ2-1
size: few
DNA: TGTGCTAGCAGCTTACTTGACAGGGAGGGGTACAATGAGCAGTTCTTC
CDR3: CASSLLDREGYNEQFF

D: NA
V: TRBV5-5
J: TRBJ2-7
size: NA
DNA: TGTGCCAGCAGCTTAGAAGGGCCTTCCTCCTACGAGCAGTACTTC
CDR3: CASSLEGPSSYEQYF

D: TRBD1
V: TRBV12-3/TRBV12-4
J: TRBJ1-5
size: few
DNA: TGTGCCAGCAGTCCGACAGGGCGAAGCAATCAGCCCCAGCATTTT
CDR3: CASSPTGRSNQPQHF

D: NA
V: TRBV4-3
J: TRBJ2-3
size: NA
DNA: TGCGCCAGCAGCCAAGGGACGGTTAGCAATCAGCCCCAGTATTTT
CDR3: CASSQGTVSNQPQYF

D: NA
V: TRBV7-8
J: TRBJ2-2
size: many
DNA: TGTGCCACCCAGAGGGAGGGGGGAACCGGGGAGCTGTTTTTT
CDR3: CATQREGGTGELFF

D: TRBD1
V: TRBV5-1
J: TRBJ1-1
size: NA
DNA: TGCGCCAGCAGCCCACAGGGGGGCGGCTCTGAAGCTTTCTTT
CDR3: CASSPQGGGSEAFF

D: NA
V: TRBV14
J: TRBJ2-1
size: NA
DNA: TGTGCCAGTAATGTAGCGGCCTACAATGAGCGGTTCTTC
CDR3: CASNVAAYNERFF

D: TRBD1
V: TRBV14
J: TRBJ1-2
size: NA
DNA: TGTGCCAGCAGCCAAGCCCCCCGGACAGGGGTGTATGGCTACACCTTC
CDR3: CASSQAPRTGVYGYTF

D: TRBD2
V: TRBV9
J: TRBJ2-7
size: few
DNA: TGTGCCAGCAGCGTAGGGCTAGCGGGGTCCTACGAGCAGTACTTC
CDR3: CASSVGLAGSYEQYF

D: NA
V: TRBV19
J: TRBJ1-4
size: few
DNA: TGTGCCAGTAGTATCCCTTTCGACCTGGATGCAACTAATGAAAAACTGTTTTTT
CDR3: CASSIPFDLDATNEKLFF

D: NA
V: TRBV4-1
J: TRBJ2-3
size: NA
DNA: TGCGCCAGCAGCCAAGAAACGGGCGTAGATACGCAGTATTTT
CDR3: CASSQETGVDTQYF

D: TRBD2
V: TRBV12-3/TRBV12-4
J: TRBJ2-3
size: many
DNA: TGTGCCAGCAGTTGGGGACCGGGAGGGACAGATACGCAGTATTTT
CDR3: CASSWGPGGTDTQYF